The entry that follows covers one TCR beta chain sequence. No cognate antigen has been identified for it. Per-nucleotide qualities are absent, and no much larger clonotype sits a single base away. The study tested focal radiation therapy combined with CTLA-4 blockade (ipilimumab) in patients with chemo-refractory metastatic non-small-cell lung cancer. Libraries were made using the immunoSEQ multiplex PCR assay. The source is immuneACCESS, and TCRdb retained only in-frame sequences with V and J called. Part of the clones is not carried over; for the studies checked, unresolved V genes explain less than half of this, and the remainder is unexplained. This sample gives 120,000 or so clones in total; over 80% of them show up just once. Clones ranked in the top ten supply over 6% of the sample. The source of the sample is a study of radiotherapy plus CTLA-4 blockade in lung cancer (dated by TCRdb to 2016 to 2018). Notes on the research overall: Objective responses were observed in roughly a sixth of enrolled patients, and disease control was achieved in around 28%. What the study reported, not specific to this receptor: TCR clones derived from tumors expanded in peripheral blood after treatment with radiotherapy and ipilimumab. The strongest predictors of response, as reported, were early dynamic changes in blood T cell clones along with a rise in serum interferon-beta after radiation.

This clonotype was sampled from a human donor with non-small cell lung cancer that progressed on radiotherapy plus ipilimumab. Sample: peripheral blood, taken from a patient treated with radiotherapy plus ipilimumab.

DNA sequence: TGCGCCAGCAGCTCGGACCGGGTGGCCCAGTACTTC. It translates as CASSSDRVAQYF. The chain uses TRBV5-1 and TRBJ2-5, with the identity of the D gene unclear. V loses 3 bases, J loses 9 bases, and the germline ends lie 12 bases apart. The germline V gene specifies SGHRS as CDR1 and YFSETQ as CDR2. Taken from cysteine to phenylalanine, the CDR3 has 12 residues. Just the 36-base CDR3 DNA is kept, in frame starting at base 1.